One sample yielded the 3 T cell receptor beta chains listed below, sequenced in a study of cytomegalovirus exposure and HLA in healthy donors. Libraries were prepared by immunoSEQ multiplex PCR; TCRdb keeps only in-frame clonotypes and omits some of them. The sample has 200,000 to 300,000 clones; less than 95% are singletons. Sequencing was carried out using PBMCs. These receptor sequences come from a woman aged 30 to 39 in good health and CMV-seronegative.

The chain carries TRBV4-1 and TRBJ1-5; TRBD1 agrees at 9 bases. Germline V gene data show CDR1 as MGHRA and CDR2 as YSYEKL. The CDR3 loop spans 16 amino acids. V lost 4 bases to trimming and J lost 3 bases; unmatched junction nucleotides: 7. CDR3 sequence reads: CASSLGTGRLNQPQHF. The CDR3 bases are TGCGCCAGCAGCCTAGGGACAGGGCGACTCAATCAGCCCCAGCATTTT.

CDR3 nucleotide sequence: TGTGCCAGCAGCTCTTGGACTAGCGGGAGATTCCAAGAGACCCAGTACTTC. Translated, it gives CASSSWTSGRFQETQYF. The V call is TRBV9, the J call TRBJ2-5; TRBD2 agrees at 13 bases. Germline assignment: CDR1 SGDLS and CDR2 YYNGEE. The CDR3 runs to 17 residues. The junction had 7 bases not matched to a gene; V was cut back by 4 bases and J by 1 base.

A single count supports this clone. The J gene is TRBJ2-1, the V gene TRBV5-4; D unresolved. V was shortened by 4 bases and J by 6 bases, with 11 bases between the two germline ends. The germline V gene encodes CDR1 SGHNT and CDR2 YYREEE (reference sequence). The length of the CDR3 is 13 residues. Written as DNA, the CDR3 is TGTGCCAGCAGCCTTCCCTCGTCCAATGAGCAGTTCTTC. It is translated as CASSLPSSNEQFF.